This entry lists 19 T cell receptor beta chains sequenced from one sample in a study of blood T cell repertoires in COVID-19. Generated by immunoSEQ multiplex PCR, the TCRdb table keeps only in-frame clones and is missing some. The data contain 250,000 to 350,000 clones, approximately 86% of them seen just once; the ten biggest clones take up roughly 2%. Sequences were obtained from peripheral blood. The receptors were gathered from a woman between 50 and 59 years old who had recovered from COVID-19.

The count of this clone is one. J is TRBJ2-3 and V is TRBV7-3; TRBD2 matches 8 bases. The CDR3 has 14 amino acids. Germline lookup yields CDR1 SGHTA and CDR2 FQGTGA. With 5 bases clipped from V and 8 bases from J, the junction kept 9 bases outside the gene matches. The CDR3 here is CASSIRGGRATQYF. CDR3 bases: TGTGCCAGCAGCATACGGGGGGGCCGCGCTACGCAGTATTTT.

This chain joins TRBV15 and TRBJ1-4; TRBD1 might be the D (5 bases). This CDR3 is 17 amino acids long. The germline V gene has CDR1 LNHNV and CDR2 YYDKDF (reference sequence). V lost 1 base and J lost 0, with 12 bases in between. The CDR3, as DNA: TGTGCCACCAGCAGAGCCTCAGGGTCGACAACTAATGAAAAACTGTTTTTT. Translated, it gives CATSRASGSTTNEKLFF. Supplemented by reference TRBV15 and TRBJ1-4, the full variable domain reads DAMVIQNPRYQVTQFGKPVTLSCSQTLNHNVMYWYQQKSSQAPKLLFHYYDKDFNNEADTPDNFQSRRPNTSFCFLDIRSPGLGDTAMYLCATSRASGSTTNEKLFFGSGTQLSVL.

This clone came up a few times. The chain couples TRBV3-1 (or the pseudogene TRBV3-2) to TRBJ1-2; D is uncertain. The CDR3 length is 12 residues. CDR1 is LGHDT, CDR2 YNNKEL, per germline (reference sequence). V shed 3 bases and J shed 3 bases, with 5 bases lying between them. This chain's CDR3 is CASSQGYYGYTF. CDR3 DNA sequence: TGTGCCAGCAGCCAGGGCTACTATGGCTACACCTTC.

The chain employs TRBV18 and TRBJ1-1, with 7 bases fitting TRBD1. Trimming removed 4 bases from V and 0 bases from J; junction bases left unmatched: 5. The CDR3 runs 15 residues. Germline-derived CDR1 and CDR2 are KGHSH and LQKENI. The CDR3 protein is CASSLNRGMNTEAFF. CDR3 nucleotide sequence: TGTGCCAGCTCACTAAACAGGGGCATGAACACTGAAGCTTTCTTT. The entire variable domain, with the rest obtained from reference TRBV18 and TRBJ1-1, is as follows: NAGVMQNPRHLVRRRGQEARLRCSPMKGHSHVYWYRQLPEEGLKFMVYLQKENIIDESGMPKERFSAEFPKEGPSILRIQQVVRGDSAAYFCASSLNRGMNTEAFFGQGTRLTVV.

J is TRBJ2-1 and V is TRBV29-1; 8 nucleotides match TRBD2. CDR1 and CDR2 from the germline V gene are SQVTM and ANQGSEA. J gave up 8 bases and V 1 base, and 7 bases lay outside the gene matches. The CDR3 covers 14 residues. The CDR3 reads CSVEVGVGRDEQFF. CDR3 DNA: TGCAGCGTTGAAGTTGGGGTCGGGAGGGATGAGCAGTTCTTC.

The chain recombines TRBV10-2 with TRBJ2-2, with 8 nucleotides matching TRBD1. The CDR3 runs 14 residues. V gave up 8 bases and J gave up 3 bases; unmatched junction bases: 5. Germline lookup yields CDR1 WSHSY and CDR2 SAAADI. CDR3 protein: CASDMTGDTGELFF. The CDR3 DNA sequence: TGCGCCAGCGATATGACAGGGGACACCGGGGAGCTGTTTTTT.

The V call is TRBV9, the J call TRBJ2-7; 14 bases map to TRBD2. This CDR3 has 15 amino acids. Germline V lookup: CDR1 SGDLS, CDR2 YYNGEE. V lost 2 bases and J lost 7; bases outside the gene matches: 5. CDR3 DNA: TGTGCCAGCAGCGTGCAGGGACTAGCGGGAGCTGAGCAGTACTTC. It translates to CASSVQGLAGAEQYF.

The chain combines TRBV13 with TRBJ2-5, with 7 bases matching TRBD2. CDR3 length: 15 residues. The V segment lost 3 bases and the J segment 4 bases; nucleotides outside the gene matches: 8. Looked up from germline, CDR1 is PRHDT and CDR2 is FYEKMQ (reference sequence). CDR3 residues: CASSFLGGGGETQYF. DNA for the CDR3: TGTGCCAGCAGCTTCCTTGGGGGGGGAGGAGAGACCCAGTACTTC.

J is TRBJ1-3 and V is TRBV7-2; D is undetermined. The CDR3 loop spans 17 amino acids. The germline V and J ends were trimmed by 3 bases and 0 bases, with 15 bases remaining between them. Germline values: CDR1 SGHTA, CDR2 FQGNSA. The CDR3 DNA reads TGTGCCAGCAGCTTGGGGAGTCAGGCCCGCTCTGGAAACACCATATATTTT. It codes for CASSLGSQARSGNTIYF.

The V and J genes are TRBV5-1 and TRBJ2-3, with D maybe TRBD2 (5 bases). Germline-derived CDR1 and CDR2 are SGHRS and YFSETQ. CDR3 size: 14 residues. Trimming stripped 2 bases from V and 3 bases from J, with 10 bases between. The CDR3 region is CASSLPGSTDTQYF. CDR3 in DNA: TGCGCCAGCAGCTTACCGGGATCGACAGATACGCAGTATTTT.

The chain combines TRBV27 with TRBJ1-1, with D possibly being TRBD1 (6 bases). Trimming took off 4 bases at V and 1 base at J, with 7 bases between the two ends. The CDR3 spans 13 residues. CDR1 is MNHEY and CDR2 is SMNVEV in the germline V gene (reference sequence). CDR3 sequence: CASSYRENTEAFF. DNA for the CDR3: TGTGCCAGCAGTTACAGGGAGAACACTGAAGCTTTCTTT.

The chain recombines TRBV4-2 with TRBJ1-2; D is possibly TRBD1 (6 bases). This CDR3 spans 13 amino acids. Germline V gene sequence: CDR1 LGHNA, CDR2 YNFKEQ. V dropped 3 bases and J dropped 8 bases, with 13 bases sitting between them. CDR3 in amino acids: CASSQSGEGGYTF. In DNA form, the CDR3 reads TGTGCCAGCAGCCAGTCAGGGGAGGGAGGCTACACCTTC.

Here the CDR3 reads CASSSPSAGINSYNEQFF. The CDR3 DNA follows: TGTGCCAGCAGCTCACCATCAGCGGGTATAAACTCCTACAATGAGCAGTTCTTC. The J gene is TRBJ2-1, the V gene TRBV5-4; tentatively, D is TRBD2 (6 bases). The CDR3 runs to 18 residues. Germline V gene data show CDR1 as SGHNT and CDR2 as YYREEE (reference sequence). The ends were cut back, 3 bases at V and 0 bases at J, with 19 bases in the middle.

V and J are TRBV4-2 and TRBJ2-3; 10 bases map to TRBD2. Germline values: CDR1 LGHNA, CDR2 YNFKEQ. The CDR3 totals 16 residues. Trimming cost V 0 bases and J 4 bases; bases outside gene matches: 4. The CDR3 sequence is CASSQDSGRPADTQYF. The CDR3 nucleotides are TGTGCCAGCAGCCAAGATAGCGGGAGGCCCGCAGATACGCAGTATTTT.

The count of this clone is one. The J gene is TRBJ2-7, the V gene TRBV7-2, with 7 bases that match TRBD1. V shed 4 bases, J shed 2 bases, and the junction held 5 bases outside the gene matches. This CDR3 contains 14 residues. Per the germline V gene, CDR1 is SGHTA and CDR2 is FQGNSA. As DNA, the CDR3 is TGTGCCAGCAGCTCCGCCGGGACAGCCTACGAGCAGTACTTC. Protein: CASSSAGTAYEQYF.

The chain recombines TRBV5-6 with TRBJ2-1, with D unresolved. This CDR3 comprises 13 residues. Trimming stripped 0 bases from V and 3 bases from J, with 4 bases between. Germline V gene data show CDR1 as SGHDT and CDR2 as YYEEEE. The CDR3 here is CASSLDIYNEQFF. CDR3 bases: TGTGCCAGCAGCTTGGATATCTACAATGAGCAGTTCTTC.

This chain uses TRBV29-1 with TRBJ2-2; 7 bases line up with TRBD1. V shed 7 bases and J 3 bases; nucleotides not matched to a gene: 8. Germline CDR1 reads SQVTM; CDR2 reads ANQGSEA. The CDR3 is made up of 14 amino acids. In DNA, the CDR3 is TGCAGCGCACTCGGGACAGAATACACCGGGGAGCTGTTTTTT. This sequence encodes CSALGTEYTGELFF.

This clone was observed once. The chain is built from TRBV7-9 and TRBJ1-2; 10 positions agree with TRBD1. CDR3 length: 14 amino acids. The germline V gene has CDR1 SEHNR and CDR2 FQNEAQ (reference sequence). V trimming: 5 bases; J trimming: 3 bases; junction bases outside the gene matches: 3. CDR3 region: CASSTGTGDYGYTF. The CDR3 DNA sequence: TGTGCCAGCAGCACCGGGACAGGGGACTATGGCTACACCTTC. The variable domain in full, with the rest retrieved from reference TRBV7-9 and TRBJ1-2, is DTGVSQNPRHKITKRGQNVTFRCDPISEHNRLYWYRQTLGQGPEFLTYFQNEAQLEKSRLLSDRFSAERPKGSFSTLEIQRTEQGDSAMYLCASSTGTGDYGYTFGSGTRLTVV.

The chain links TRBV2 to TRBJ2-4, with D possibly matching TRBD2 (6 bases). The CDR3 is 14 amino acids. Germline CDR1 SNHLY, CDR2 FYNNEI. V was cut by 11 bases and J by 1 base, with 15 bases left in between. DNA of the CDR3: TGTGCCGGTGGGAGCCGGGAGGCCAAAAACATTCAGTACTTC. Translation: CAGGSREAKNIQYF.